This T cell receptor beta chain was recorded in a study of T cell changes during pregnancy in multiple sclerosis. Germline-derived CDR1 and CDR2 are MNHNS and SASEGT. The CDR3 has 14 amino acids. Trimming left V 2 bases short and J 0 bases short, with 7 bases between. Using immunoSEQ multiplex PCR, the repertoire was profiled, and TCRdb retains in-frame clones only, with some absent. The data contain about 29,000 clones, about 88% of them singletons. J is TRBJ1-1 and V is TRBV6-1; D remains unclear. This sequence was found in a female donor with multiple sclerosis, enrolled in a pregnancy study. Material: CD8+ T cells from peripheral blood mononuclear cells, obtained after pregnancy. CDR3 sequence: CASSEPVMNTEAFF. CDR3 DNA: TGTGCCAGCAGTGAACCGGTTATGAACACTGAAGCTTTCTTT.